Listed below are T cell receptor beta chains from one sample, sequenced in a study of cytomegalovirus exposure and HLA in healthy donors. Generated by immunoSEQ multiplex PCR, the TCRdb table keeps only in-frame clones and is missing some. In the table there are 130,000 or so clones, roughly 89% of which are singletons. Sequencing was carried out using PBMCs. The receptor set was obtained from a man aged 25-45 years in good health and CMV-seronegative. The CDR3 runs from the conserved cysteine through the conserved F or W. Fields, in order: CDR3 DNA, CDR3 protein, D gene, clone size, J gene, V gene. A D gene is named only where the DNA matches it firmly. Size tells how often a clone was seen (once, few, many) or the class of an expanded clone, and some rows leave it out.

TGTGCCAGCAGCCTGCCGGACAGGTTTCCCGACGAGCAGTACTTC | CASSLPDRFPDEQYF | TRBD1 | NA | TRBJ2-7 | TRBV4-2
TGTGCCAGCAGTCCAAATGGGGACACGCGCATTCAGTACTTC | CASSPNGDTRIQYF | NA | NA | TRBJ2-4 | TRBV28
TGTGCCAGCAGCTTGCTTAGTAGCAATCAGCCCCAGCATTTT | CASSLLSSNQPQHF | NA | NA | TRBJ1-5 | TRBV5-6
TGTGCCAGCAGCTTACGATCAGGGCAAGAGACCCAGTACTTC | CASSLRSGQETQYF | NA | NA | TRBJ2-5 | TRBV7-9
TGTGCCAGCGCCGACAGAGACGTCAATCAGCCCCAGCATTTT | CASADRDVNQPQHF | NA | NA | TRBJ1-5 | TRBV6-6
TGTGCCAGTAGACTCAAACAGGGGATGGGGGATCAGCCCCAGCATTTT | CASRLKQGMGDQPQHF | TRBD1 | NA | TRBJ1-5 | TRBV19
TGCGCCAGCAGTGAGCAGGGTGCCTATGGCTACACCTTC | CASSEQGAYGYTF | NA | NA | TRBJ1-2 | TRBV10-2
TGTGCCAGCAGTGCCGGGGGGCGGATGAACTATGGCTACACCTTC | CASSAGGRMNYGYTF | NA | NA | TRBJ1-2 | TRBV25-1
TGTGCCAGCAGCCCCCGACAGGGGGGTTACTCTGGAAACACCATATATTTT | CASSPRQGGYSGNTIYF | TRBD1 | NA | TRBJ1-3 | TRBV9
TGCGCCAGCAGCCAAGGGACTAGCGACCGCTACGAGCAGTACTTC | CASSQGTSDRYEQYF | TRBD2 | NA | TRBJ2-7 | TRBV4-1
TGCGCCAGCCGGGGGGGAGCCACTGAAGCTTTCTTT | CASRGGATEAFF | NA | NA | TRBJ1-1 | TRBV10-2
TGTGCCAGTAGTATGAGGTATGATACGCAGTATTTT | CASSMRYDTQYF | NA | NA | TRBJ2-3 | TRBV19
TGTGCCAGCAGTGAATACGACGGGGGTGGGAATGAGCAGTTCTTC | CASSEYDGGGNEQFF | NA | NA | TRBJ2-1 | TRBV6-1
TGTGCCAGCAGCGTAGCGGAAGGGACAGGGAACACTGAAGCTTTCTTT | CASSVAEGTGNTEAFF | TRBD1 | NA | TRBJ1-1 | TRBV9
TGTGCCAGCAGCTTAGAGCAGGTATCCTACGAGCAGTACTTC | CASSLEQVSYEQYF | NA | NA | TRBJ2-7 | TRBV7-8
TGCGCCAGCAGCCCCTACAAGGAGGGGGATACGCAGTATTTT | CASSPYKEGDTQYF | NA | NA | TRBJ2-3 | TRBV4-1
TGTGCCAGCAGCTTACAGGGGGAATACGAGCAGTACTTC | CASSLQGEYEQYF | TRBD1 | NA | TRBJ2-7 | TRBV7-3
TGTGCCAGCAGCACCCTGAGCGGTGGCTACACCTTC | CASSTLSGGYTF | NA | few | TRBJ1-2 | TRBV6-5
TGTGCCAGCAGCCAAGGGGAAGCGGGGGGCACCCGGGAGACCCAGTACTTC | CASSQGEAGGTRETQYF | TRBD2 | once | TRBJ2-5 | TRBV14
TGTGCCAGCAGCTTACGCCCCCCAGGAACCTACGAGCAGTACTTC | CASSLRPPGTYEQYF | NA | NA | TRBJ2-7 | TRBV7-6
TGTGCCAGCAGCTTAGAAACTAGCGGGGAACAAGAGACCCAGTACTTC | CASSLETSGEQETQYF | TRBD2 | once | TRBJ2-5 | TRBV7-7
TGTGCCACCAGCAGAGATGGTCAGGGGGAGCAGTACTTC | CATSRDGQGEQYF | NA | NA | TRBJ2-7 | TRBV15
TGTGCCAGCAGTGGACAGAGGGGACTCCAAGAGACCCAGTACTTC | CASSGQRGLQETQYF | NA | NA | TRBJ2-5 | TRBV6-1
TGTGCCAGCAGCGTCGGAGAGTATGGCTACACCTTC | CASSVGEYGYTF | NA | once | TRBJ1-2 | TRBV9
TGTGCCAGCAGTTCCCTAGCGGGAGCCACAGATACGCAGTATTTT | CASSSLAGATDTQYF | TRBD2 | NA | TRBJ2-3 | TRBV6-5
TGCAGCGTTGAAGATCAGGCAGGGGGACCCCTCCACTTT | CSVEDQAGGPLHF | TRBD1 | NA | TRBJ1-6 | TRBV29-1
TGTGCCAGCAGTGCAATCCCGGGGGGGGCAAGTGGCTACACCTTC | CASSAIPGGASGYTF | NA | NA | TRBJ1-2 | TRBV6-1
TGTGCCAGCAGCTTATTGGAGGGTCGAGATACGCAGTATTTT | CASSLLEGRDTQYF | NA | once | TRBJ2-3 | TRBV11-2
TGTGCCAGCAGCCACTGGGGGGGTGCTGGGAATTCACCCCTCCACTTT | CASSHWGGAGNSPLHF | NA | many | TRBJ1-6 | TRBV5-8
TGTGCCAGCAGCTACCGGGACAGGGGTTTTACTGAAGCTTTCTTT | CASSYRDRGFTEAFF | TRBD1 | once | TRBJ1-1 | TRBV5-6
TGCGCCAGCAGTCGGCCGGGGAACACTGAAGCTTTCTTT | CASSRPGNTEAFF | NA | NA | TRBJ1-1 | TRBV23-1
TGTGCCAGCAGCTCTTCTGCGTCCTATAATTCACCCCTCCACTTT | CASSSSASYNSPLHF | NA | NA | TRBJ1-6 | TRBV7-9
TGTGCCAGCAGTTCCCCGTCGGCGGGACTCTACACCTTC | CASSSPSAGLYTF | NA | NA | TRBJ1-2 | TRBV27
TGTGCCAGCTCCTCAAGCGTAGAGAACACTGAAGCTTTCTTT | CASSSSVENTEAFF | NA | NA | TRBJ1-1 | TRBV18
TGCGCCAGCAGCTTGGAACGGGATCCCGAGCAGTACTTC | CASSLERDPEQYF | NA | once | TRBJ2-7 | TRBV5-1
TGTGCCAGCACCCTTTCAACAGGGACGGGGGAGACCCAGTACTTC | CASTLSTGTGETQYF | NA | NA | TRBJ2-5 | TRBV7-2
TGTGCCAGCAGTGGCGCTGGGAGGGACAATCAGCCCCAGCATTTT | CASSGAGRDNQPQHF | NA | NA | TRBJ1-5 | TRBV27
TGTGCCAGCAGCTTCGGCCTAGCGGCGAACACCGGGGAGCTGTTTTTT | CASSFGLAANTGELFF | TRBD2 | NA | TRBJ2-2 | TRBV7-6
TGCGCCAGCAGCCCATTTCAGGGGGCGGGCGATACGCAGTATTTT | CASSPFQGAGDTQYF | TRBD1 | NA | TRBJ2-3 | TRBV5-1
TGTGCCACCGCGGGGGGCGGGGAGCTGTTTTTT | CATAGGGELFF | TRBD2 | NA | TRBJ2-2 | TRBV27
TGTGCCAGCAGTTTATCGATAAGTTCCGGCTCCTACGAGCAGTACTTC | CASSLSISSGSYEQYF | NA | NA | TRBJ2-7 | TRBV27
TGTGCCATCAGTGACCAGGGCGGGGGATCCTACGAGCAGTACTTC | CAISDQGGGSYEQYF | TRBD2 | NA | TRBJ2-7 | TRBV10-3
TGTGCCAGCAGTTTAGCAGGGGCGAGCAATCAGCCCCAGCATTTT | CASSLAGASNQPQHF | NA | NA | TRBJ1-5 | TRBV28
TGTGCCAGTAGTATAGATCTAGACAGTCCCTACGAGCAGTACTTC | CASSIDLDSPYEQYF | NA | NA | TRBJ2-7 | TRBV19
TGTGCCAGCAGTATCAACAGGGGGCGTTACGAGCAGTACTTC | CASSINRGRYEQYF | TRBD1 | NA | TRBJ2-7 | TRBV27
TGTGCCAGCAGTTACTCGAGACTAGCTGGAACCGGGGAGCTGTTTTTT | CASSYSRLAGTGELFF | TRBD2 | NA | TRBJ2-2 | TRBV6-5
TGTGCCAGTAGTATGGTCGCGGACAGCGGCTCTCGCTATGGCTACACCTTC | CASSMVADSGSRYGYTF | NA | NA | TRBJ1-2 | TRBV19
TGTGCCAGCACCGGGGGGCTAGAGGCCAACGTCCTGACTTTC | CASTGGLEANVLTF | NA | NA | TRBJ2-6 | TRBV18
TGTGCCAGCGGACTAGCTCCTGAGCAGTTCTTC | CASGLAPEQFF | TRBD2 | NA | TRBJ2-1 | TRBV10-3